The source of this T cell receptor (beta chain) is a study of cytomegalovirus exposure and HLA in healthy donors. As for the study in general: An earlier analysis identified 117 million unique TCR beta sequences in 170 million or so T cells.

The PCR employed 60 Vbeta primers together with 13 Jbeta primers. The data were produced by immunoSEQ multiplex PCR, yet TCRdb's version contains in-frame clones alone and is incomplete. Here the sample spans fewer than 50,000 clones, about 66% being singletons. Notes on the study in general: A later examination showed that TCR association rates differed by HLA locus, with DRB1 most and HLA-C fewest.

A remark on this clone: Its antigen remains unidentified.

Sequencing used PBMCs. This clonotype originated in a man between 45 and 60 years old in good health and CMV-seropositive.

The CDR3 spells CASTRQLMNTEAFF. CDR3 sequence (DNA): TGTGCCAGTACCCGACAGCTTATGAACACTGAAGCTTTCTTT. The V call is TRBV19, the J call TRBJ1-1; a possible D gene is TRBD1 (5 bases). Trimming took off 7 bases at V and 0 bases at J, with 12 bases between the two ends. Germline-derived CDR1 and CDR2 are LNHDA and SQIVND (reference sequence). There are 14 residues in the CDR3.